This T cell receptor (beta chain) was found in a study of T cell responses to AZD1222 COVID-19 vaccine. J was trimmed by 2 bases and V by 6 bases; bases with no gene match: 8. This CDR3 is 17 amino acids long. Germline CDR1 SEHNR, CDR2 FQNEAQ (reference sequence). Sequenced by immunoSEQ multiplex PCR; TCRdb stores in-frame clones only, minus some. Among 200,000 to 250,000 clones listed, 90% to 95% were seen once. With regard to this clone: The target antigen is unknown.

Points from the study as a whole: Seropositive at baseline were only 5 to 7 AZD1222 recipients. Donors were mostly white British, more females; clonal diversity possibly underestimated. Repertoires were sampled only after the peak T cell response.

Specimen: peripheral blood, collected 28 days after the second dose of the MenACWY control vaccine. The sequence came from an adult who received the MenACWY meningococcal vaccine as a control. The chain recombines TRBV7-9 with TRBJ2-3, with 13 bases matching TRBD2. The CDR3 spells CASRNRLAGGSTDTQYF. The CDR3 nucleotides read TGTGCCAGCAGGAACCGACTAGCGGGAGGCTCCACAGATACGCAGTATTTT. Based on the CDR3 plus reference TRBV7-9 and TRBJ2-3, the full variable domain is DTGVSQNPRHKITKRGQNVTFRCDPISEHNRLYWYRQTLGQGPEFLTYFQNEAQLEKSRLLSDRFSAERPKGSFSTLEIQRTEQGDSAMYLCASRNRLAGGSTDTQYFGPGTRLTVL.